This T cell receptor (beta chain) emerged from a study of T cells in localized non-small cell lung cancer. Whole-study results and caveats: Tumor trailed uninvolved adjacent lung in T cell clonality, which peaked there. Those with higher blood T cell density had longer overall survival.

On this clone: Antigen unknown.

V dropped 2 bases and J dropped 2; count of bases not matched to a gene: 3. The germline V gene encodes CDR1 MDHEN and CDR2 SYDVKM. This CDR3 region has 15 residues. The assay was immunoSEQ multiplex PCR, and TCRdb's table has in-frame clones only and misses some. The profile covers about 15,000 clones, with approximately 85% appearing a single time and about 25% taken by the ten largest. The rearrangement links TRBV28 to TRBJ2-3, with 8 bases aligning to TRBD2. This receptor was obtained from a female donor aged 60 or older with stage I squamous cell lung carcinoma. Sequencing used peripheral blood, obtained before any cancer treatment. The CDR3 coding sequence is TGTGCCAGCAGTTTACCTAGCGGGCTCACAGATACGCAGTATTTT. Protein product: CASSLPSGLTDTQYF.